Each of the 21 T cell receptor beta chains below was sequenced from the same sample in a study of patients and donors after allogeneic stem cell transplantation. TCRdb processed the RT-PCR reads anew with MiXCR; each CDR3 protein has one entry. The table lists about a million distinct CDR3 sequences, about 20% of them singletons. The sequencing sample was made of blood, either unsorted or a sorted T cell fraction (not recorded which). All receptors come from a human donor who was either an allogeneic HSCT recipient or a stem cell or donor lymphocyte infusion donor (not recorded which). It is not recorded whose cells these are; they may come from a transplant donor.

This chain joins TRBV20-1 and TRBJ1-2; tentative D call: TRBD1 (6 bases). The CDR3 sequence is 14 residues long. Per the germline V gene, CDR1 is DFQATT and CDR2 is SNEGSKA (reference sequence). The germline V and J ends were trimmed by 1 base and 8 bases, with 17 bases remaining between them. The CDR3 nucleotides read TGCAGTGCTAGAGCGGTGTTAGCCAGGGGAGGCTACACCTTC. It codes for CSARAVLARGGYTF.

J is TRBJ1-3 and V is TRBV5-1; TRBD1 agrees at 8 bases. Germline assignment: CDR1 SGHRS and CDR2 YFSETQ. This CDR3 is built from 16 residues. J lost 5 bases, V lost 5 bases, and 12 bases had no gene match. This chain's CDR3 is CASRPGTGVLRNTIYF. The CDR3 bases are TGCGCCAGCAGACCCGGGACAGGTGTCCTTCGAAACACCATATATTTT.

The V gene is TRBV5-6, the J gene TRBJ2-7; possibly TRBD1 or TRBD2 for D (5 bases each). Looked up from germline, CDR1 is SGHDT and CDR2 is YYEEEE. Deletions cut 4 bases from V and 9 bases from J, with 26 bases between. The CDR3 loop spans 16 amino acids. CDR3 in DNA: TGTGCCAGCAGCCATAACGGGACGCCGGGACCTGGACGGCAGTACTTC. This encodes CASSHNGTPGPGRQYF.

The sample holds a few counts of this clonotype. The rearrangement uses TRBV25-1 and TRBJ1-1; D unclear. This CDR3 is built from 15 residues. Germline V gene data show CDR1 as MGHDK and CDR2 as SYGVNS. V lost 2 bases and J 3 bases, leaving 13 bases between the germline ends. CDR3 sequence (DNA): TGTGCCAGCAGTGAAGTTAACAGAGGTTACACTGAAGCTTTCTTT. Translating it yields CASSEVNRGYTEAFF.

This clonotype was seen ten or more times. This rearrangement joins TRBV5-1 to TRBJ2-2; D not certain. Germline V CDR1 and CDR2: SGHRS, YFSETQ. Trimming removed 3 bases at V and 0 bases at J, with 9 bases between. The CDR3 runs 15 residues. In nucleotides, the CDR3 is TGCGCCAGCAGCTCACCCCGCGCGAACACCGGGGAGCTGTTTTTT. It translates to CASSSPRANTGELFF.

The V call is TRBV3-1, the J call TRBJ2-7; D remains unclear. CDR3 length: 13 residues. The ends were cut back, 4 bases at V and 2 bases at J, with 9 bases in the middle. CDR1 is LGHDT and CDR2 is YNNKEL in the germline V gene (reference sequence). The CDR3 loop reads CASSLYVAYEQYF. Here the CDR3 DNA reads TGTGCCAGCAGCCTTTACGTTGCCTACGAGCAGTACTTC.

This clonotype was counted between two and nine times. The CDR3 DNA reads TGTGCCAGTGCTTACAATGAGCAGTTCTTC. Amino acids: CASAYNEQFF. This chain connects TRBV12-3 or TRBV12-4 to TRBJ2-1, with D hard to call. There are 10 residues in the CDR3. V lost 9 bases to trimming and J lost 4 bases, with 4 bases between them.

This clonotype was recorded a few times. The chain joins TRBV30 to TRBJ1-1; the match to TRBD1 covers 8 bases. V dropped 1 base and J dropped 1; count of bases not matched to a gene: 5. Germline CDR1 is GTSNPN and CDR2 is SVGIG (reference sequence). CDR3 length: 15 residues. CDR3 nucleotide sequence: TGTGCCTGGAGTGACGACGACAGGGGGAACACTGAAGCTTTCTTT. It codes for CAWSDDDRGNTEAFF. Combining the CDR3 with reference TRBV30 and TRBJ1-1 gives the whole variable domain SQTIHQWPATLVQPVGSPLSLECTVEGTSNPNLYWYRQAAGRGLQLLFYSVGIGQISSEVPQNLSASRPQDRQFILSSKKLLLSDSGFYLCAWSDDDRGNTEAFFGQGTRLTVV.

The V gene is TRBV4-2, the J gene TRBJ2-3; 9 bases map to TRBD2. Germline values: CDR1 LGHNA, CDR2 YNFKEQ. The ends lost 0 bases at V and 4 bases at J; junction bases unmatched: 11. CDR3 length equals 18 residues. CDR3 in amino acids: CASSQDWGGAGGADTQYF. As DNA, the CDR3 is TGTGCCAGCAGCCAAGATTGGGGCGGAGCGGGAGGTGCAGATACGCAGTATTTT.

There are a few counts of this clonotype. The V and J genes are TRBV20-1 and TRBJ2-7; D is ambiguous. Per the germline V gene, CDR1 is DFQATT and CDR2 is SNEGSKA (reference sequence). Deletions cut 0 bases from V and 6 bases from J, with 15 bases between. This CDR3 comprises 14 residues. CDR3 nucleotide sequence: TGCAGTGCTAGAGATCAATCGACGTCGCTCGAGCAGTACTTC. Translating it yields CSARDQSTSLEQYF.

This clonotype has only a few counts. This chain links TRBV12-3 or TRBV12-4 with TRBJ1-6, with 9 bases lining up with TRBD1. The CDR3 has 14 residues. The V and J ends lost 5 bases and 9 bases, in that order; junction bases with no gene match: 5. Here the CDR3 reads CASSQQGAGSPLHF. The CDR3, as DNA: TGTGCCAGCAGTCAACAGGGGGCCGGTTCACCCCTCCACTTT.

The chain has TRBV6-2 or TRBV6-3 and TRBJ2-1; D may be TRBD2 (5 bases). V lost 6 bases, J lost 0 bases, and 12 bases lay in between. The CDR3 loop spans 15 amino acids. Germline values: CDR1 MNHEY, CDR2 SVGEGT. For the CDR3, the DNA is TGTGCCAGCAGAGGACTGGGAAGCTCCTACAATGAGCAGTTCTTC. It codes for CASRGLGSSYNEQFF.

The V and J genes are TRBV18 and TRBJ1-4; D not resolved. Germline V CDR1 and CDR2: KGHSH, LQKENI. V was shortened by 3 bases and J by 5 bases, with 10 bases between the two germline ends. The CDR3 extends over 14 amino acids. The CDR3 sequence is CASSPGSENEKLFF. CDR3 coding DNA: TGTGCCAGCTCACCGGGGTCAGAAAATGAAAAACTGTTTTTT.

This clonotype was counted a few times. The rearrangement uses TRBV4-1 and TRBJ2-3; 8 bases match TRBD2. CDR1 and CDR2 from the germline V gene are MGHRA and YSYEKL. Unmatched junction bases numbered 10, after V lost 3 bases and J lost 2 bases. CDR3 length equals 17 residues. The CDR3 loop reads CASSQSPGGPNTDTQYF. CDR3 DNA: TGCGCCAGCAGCCAGAGCCCGGGGGGGCCCAACACAGATACGCAGTATTTT.

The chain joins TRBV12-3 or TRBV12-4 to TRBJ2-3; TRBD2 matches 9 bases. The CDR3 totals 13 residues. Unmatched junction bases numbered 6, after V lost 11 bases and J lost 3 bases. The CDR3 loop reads CAGSTSGTDTQYF. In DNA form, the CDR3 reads TGTGCCGGATCGACTAGCGGTACAGATACGCAGTATTTT.

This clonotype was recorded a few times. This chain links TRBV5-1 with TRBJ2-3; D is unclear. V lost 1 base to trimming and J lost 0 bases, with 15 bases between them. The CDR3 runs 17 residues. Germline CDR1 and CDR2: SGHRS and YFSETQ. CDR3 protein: CASSLTSPGPSTDTQYF. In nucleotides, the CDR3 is TGCGCCAGCAGCTTGACCAGTCCTGGACCTAGCACAGATACGCAGTATTTT.

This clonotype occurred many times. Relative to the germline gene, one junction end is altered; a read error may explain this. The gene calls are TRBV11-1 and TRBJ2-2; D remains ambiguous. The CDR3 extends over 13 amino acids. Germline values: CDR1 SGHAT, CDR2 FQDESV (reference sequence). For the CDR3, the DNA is TGTGCCAGCAGTTTAGTTGGGCCCGGGGAGCTGTTTTTT. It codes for CASSLVGPGELFF.

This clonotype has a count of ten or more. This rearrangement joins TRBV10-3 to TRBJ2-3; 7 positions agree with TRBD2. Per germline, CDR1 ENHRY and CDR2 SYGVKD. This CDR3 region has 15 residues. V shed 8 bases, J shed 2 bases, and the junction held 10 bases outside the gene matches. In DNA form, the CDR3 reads TGTGCCATCTCCCCCCGCCTAGCGGTCACAGATACGCAGTATTTT. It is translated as CAISPRLAVTDTQYF.

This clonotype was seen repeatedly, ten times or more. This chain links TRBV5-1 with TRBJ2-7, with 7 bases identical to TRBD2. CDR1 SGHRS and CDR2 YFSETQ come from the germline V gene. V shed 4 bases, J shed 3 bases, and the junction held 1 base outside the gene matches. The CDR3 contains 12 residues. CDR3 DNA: TGCGCCAGCAGCGCGGGGGACTACGAGCAGTACTTC. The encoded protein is CASSAGDYEQYF.

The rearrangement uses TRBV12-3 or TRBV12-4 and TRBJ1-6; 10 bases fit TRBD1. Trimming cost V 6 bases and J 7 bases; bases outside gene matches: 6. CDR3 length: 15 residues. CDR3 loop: CASSSEDRGNSPLHF. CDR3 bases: TGTGCCAGCAGCTCCGAGGACAGGGGGAATTCACCCCTCCACTTT.

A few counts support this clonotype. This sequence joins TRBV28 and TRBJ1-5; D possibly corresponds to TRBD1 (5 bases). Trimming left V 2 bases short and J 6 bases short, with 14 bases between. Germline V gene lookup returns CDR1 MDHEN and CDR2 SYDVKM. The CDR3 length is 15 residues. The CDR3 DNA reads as TGTGCCAGCAGTTTAGGGTCCCCTGGGACTCAGCCCCAGCATTTT. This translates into CASSLGSPGTQPQHF.